This is a list of T cell receptor beta chains from one sample in a study of blood T cell repertoires in COVID-19. This table comes from immunoSEQ multiplex PCR, and its TCRdb copy is limited to in-frame clones, with some not included. The sample has just under 45,000 clones, 80% to 90% seen once. The specimen was peripheral blood. These TCRs come from a woman in her thirties or forties with acute or convalescent COVID-19. The CDR3 runs from the conserved cysteine through the conserved F or W. The order of the fields is CDR3 protein, CDR3 DNA, V gene, D gene, J gene, clone size. The D gene is left open where the match is weak. Not all rows give a size; the values are once, few, many and, for expanded clones, a class.

CDR3aa: CASRSGGWTGELFF; CDR3nt: TGTGCCAGCAGATCAGGGGGCTGGACCGGGGAGCTGTTTTTT; v_gene: TRBV5-8; d_gene: TRBD1; j_gene: TRBJ2-2; abundance: -
CDR3aa: CASSIGGGNTEAFF; CDR3nt: TGTGCCAGTAGTATAGGGGGGGGGAACACTGAAGCTTTCTTT; v_gene: TRBV19; d_gene: -; j_gene: TRBJ1-1; abundance: few
CDR3aa: CASSRSLAGGTDTQYF; CDR3nt: TGTGCCAGCAGTCGAAGTTTAGCGGGAGGAACAGATACGCAGTATTTT; v_gene: TRBV11-2; d_gene: TRBD2; j_gene: TRBJ2-3; abundance: -
CDR3aa: CASSEAPGSANYGYTF; CDR3nt: TGTGCCAGCAGTGAAGCTCCGGGTTCAGCTAACTATGGCTACACCTTC; v_gene: TRBV6-1; d_gene: -; j_gene: TRBJ1-2; abundance: few
CDR3aa: CATDSPPVPNTEAFF; CDR3nt: TGTGCCACGGACTCTCCTCCGGTTCCTAACACTGAAGCTTTCTTT; v_gene: TRBV28; d_gene: -; j_gene: TRBJ1-1; abundance: -
CDR3aa: CASQIGQHTEAFF; CDR3nt: TGTGCCAGTCAAATCGGACAGCACACTGAAGCTTTCTTT; v_gene: TRBV19; d_gene: -; j_gene: TRBJ1-1; abundance: -
CDR3aa: CASSIGPGGEYF; CDR3nt: TGTGCCAGCAGTATAGGACCGGGAGGGGAGTACTTC; v_gene: TRBV2; d_gene: TRBD2; j_gene: TRBJ2-7; abundance: -
CDR3aa: CAWTGSGTEAFF; CDR3nt: TGTGCCTGGACAGGGTCGGGTACTGAAGCTTTCTTT; v_gene: TRBV30; d_gene: -; j_gene: TRBJ1-1; abundance: -
CDR3aa: CASRLRGQGDYGYTF; CDR3nt: TGTGCCAGCAGGCTCAGGGGACAGGGGGACTATGGCTACACCTTC; v_gene: TRBV27; d_gene: TRBD1; j_gene: TRBJ1-2; abundance: -
CDR3aa: CAWSTPTGAGETQYF; CDR3nt: TGTGCCTGGAGTACACCGACAGGGGCGGGCGAGACCCAGTACTTC; v_gene: TRBV30; d_gene: TRBD1; j_gene: TRBJ2-5; abundance: -
CDR3aa: CASSPLAADTQYF; CDR3nt: TGTGCCAGCAGCCCTTTAGCAGCCGATACGCAGTATTTT; v_gene: TRBV7-3; d_gene: -; j_gene: TRBJ2-3; abundance: -
CDR3aa: CATSDSSDRDNEKLFF; CDR3nt: TGTGCCACCAGTGATTCTTCGGACAGGGATAATGAAAAACTGTTTTTT; v_gene: TRBV24-1; d_gene: TRBD1; j_gene: TRBJ1-4; abundance: -
CDR3aa: CASSQHQGQGLANEKLFF; CDR3nt: TGTGCCAGCAGCCAACATCAGGGACAGGGATTGGCTAATGAAAAACTGTTTTTT; v_gene: TRBV4-2; d_gene: TRBD1; j_gene: TRBJ1-4; abundance: -
CDR3aa: CASSEGRQGLGGYTF; CDR3nt: TGTGCCAGCAGTGAAGGGAGACAGGGCCTCGGGGGCTACACCTTC; v_gene: TRBV2; d_gene: TRBD1; j_gene: TRBJ1-2; abundance: -
CDR3aa: CAWSLETSGNTIYF; CDR3nt: TGTGCCTGGAGTCTGGAGACCTCTGGAAACACCATATATTTT; v_gene: TRBV30; d_gene: -; j_gene: TRBJ1-3; abundance: -
CDR3aa: CASSQTGQGQEGYTF; CDR3nt: TGTGCCAGCTCTCAGACAGGCCAAGGGCAGGAAGGCTACACCTTC; v_gene: TRBV18; d_gene: -; j_gene: TRBJ1-2; abundance: -
CDR3aa: CASSMRTGESYTF; CDR3nt: TGTGCCAGCAGCATGCGGACAGGGGAGAGCTACACCTTC; v_gene: TRBV5-4; d_gene: TRBD1; j_gene: TRBJ1-2; abundance: -
CDR3aa: CASSSSGTGVTGELFF; CDR3nt: TGTGCCAGCAGTTCGTCCGGGACAGGGGTTACCGGGGAGCTGTTTTTT; v_gene: TRBV6-6; d_gene: TRBD1; j_gene: TRBJ2-2; abundance: -
CDR3aa: CASSDNWDRVKGYTF; CDR3nt: TGTGCCAGCAGTGATAATTGGGACAGGGTCAAAGGCTACACCTTC; v_gene: TRBV6-1; d_gene: TRBD1; j_gene: TRBJ1-2; abundance: once
CDR3aa: CASSDQGQGGVGYTF; CDR3nt: TGTGCCAGCAGTGATCAGGGACAGGGGGGAGTTGGCTACACCTTC; v_gene: TRBV2; d_gene: TRBD1; j_gene: TRBJ1-2; abundance: -
CDR3aa: CASSLGRGDTEAFF; CDR3nt: TGCGCCAGCAGCTTGGGCAGAGGAGACACTGAAGCTTTCTTT; v_gene: TRBV5-1; d_gene: -; j_gene: TRBJ1-1; abundance: -
CDR3aa: CASSGGREAGDTQYF; CDR3nt: TGCGCCAGCAGTGGCGGCAGGGAAGCAGGGGATACGCAGTATTTT; v_gene: TRBV10-1; d_gene: -; j_gene: TRBJ2-3; abundance: once
CDR3aa: CASSLVPGAETQYF; CDR3nt: TGTGCCAGCAGCTTAGTACCAGGGGCGGAGACCCAGTACTTC; v_gene: TRBV7-2; d_gene: -; j_gene: TRBJ2-5; abundance: -
CDR3aa: CSVRTGEAYEQYF; CDR3nt: TGCAGCGTACGGACAGGGGAAGCCTACGAGCAGTACTTC; v_gene: TRBV29-1; d_gene: TRBD1; j_gene: TRBJ2-7; abundance: -
CDR3aa: CASSPGHLTDTQYF; CDR3nt: TGTGCCAGCAGTCCGGGACACCTCACAGATACGCAGTATTTT; v_gene: TRBV6-5; d_gene: -; j_gene: TRBJ2-3; abundance: -
CDR3aa: CASSGGEQFF; CDR3nt: TGTGCCAGTTCGGGCGGGGAGCAGTTCTTC; v_gene: TRBV28; d_gene: -; j_gene: TRBJ2-1; abundance: -
CDR3aa: CASSGRTENTEAFF; CDR3nt: TGCGCCAGCAGCGGACGGACAGAGAACACTGAAGCTTTCTTT; v_gene: TRBV4-1; d_gene: -; j_gene: TRBJ1-1; abundance: -
CDR3aa: CASSLRLAGAGGETQYF; CDR3nt: TGTGCCAGCAGCTTACGACTAGCGGGGGCCGGGGGAGAGACCCAGTACTTC; v_gene: TRBV7-2; d_gene: TRBD2; j_gene: TRBJ2-5; abundance: -
CDR3aa: CASSLGVVTGGEKLFF; CDR3nt: TGTGCCAGCAGCTTAGGTGTGGTGACAGGTGGTGAAAAACTGTTTTTT; v_gene: TRBV7-2; d_gene: -; j_gene: TRBJ1-4; abundance: -
CDR3aa: CASSSGGEQFF; CDR3nt: TGTGCCAGCAGCTCAGGGGGTGAGCAGTTCTTC; v_gene: TRBV5-6; d_gene: TRBD1; j_gene: TRBJ2-1; abundance: -
CDR3aa: CASSEFRFYTF; CDR3nt: TGTGCCAGCAGTGAATTTCGTTTCTACACCTTC; v_gene: TRBV25-1; d_gene: -; j_gene: TRBJ1-2; abundance: -
CDR3aa: CASSPETGVQHF; CDR3nt: TGTGCCAGCAGCCCAGAGACAGGAGTCCAGCATTTT; v_gene: TRBV7-6; d_gene: -; j_gene: TRBJ1-5; abundance: few
CDR3aa: CASSPGQGINQPQHF; CDR3nt: TGTGCCAGCAGCCCGGGACAGGGCATCAATCAGCCCCAGCATTTT; v_gene: TRBV7-2; d_gene: TRBD1; j_gene: TRBJ1-5; abundance: -
CDR3aa: CASRGQGKSYEQYF; CDR3nt: TGTGCCAGCAGAGGACAGGGGAAGTCCTACGAGCAGTACTTC; v_gene: TRBV27; d_gene: TRBD1; j_gene: TRBJ2-7; abundance: -
CDR3aa: CASSYHRGTEAFF; CDR3nt: TGTGCCAGCAGTTATCACAGGGGCACTGAAGCTTTCTTT; v_gene: TRBV6-5; d_gene: TRBD1; j_gene: TRBJ1-1; abundance: -
CDR3aa: CAWRGQGAGNSPLHF; CDR3nt: TGTGCCTGGAGAGGGCAGGGGGCAGGTAATTCACCCCTCCACTTT; v_gene: TRBV30; d_gene: TRBD1; j_gene: TRBJ1-6; abundance: -
CDR3aa: CASSQGTAEAFF; CDR3nt: TGTGCCAGCAGCCAGGGGACCGCTGAAGCTTTCTTT; v_gene: TRBV7-9; d_gene: -; j_gene: TRBJ1-1; abundance: -
CDR3aa: CATSSPLGNQPQHF; CDR3nt: TGTGCCACCAGTTCCCCACTGGGCAATCAGCCCCAGCATTTT; v_gene: TRBV24-1; d_gene: -; j_gene: TRBJ1-5; abundance: -
CDR3aa: CASSWGRLNTEAFF; CDR3nt: TGTGCCAGTAGTTGGGGCCGGCTGAACACTGAAGCTTTCTTT; v_gene: TRBV19; d_gene: -; j_gene: TRBJ1-1; abundance: -
CDR3aa: CASSASQVSSGADYEQYF; CDR3nt: TGTGCCAGCAGCGCGTCCCAAGTGTCTAGCGGGGCCGACTACGAGCAGTACTTC; v_gene: TRBV9; d_gene: TRBD2; j_gene: TRBJ2-7; abundance: medium-sized
CDR3aa: CASSQGLLAGASETQYF; CDR3nt: TGTGCCAGCAGCCAGGGCCTGCTAGCGGGAGCCTCCGAGACCCAGTACTTC; v_gene: TRBV3-1/TRBV3-2; d_gene: TRBD2; j_gene: TRBJ2-5; abundance: once
CDR3aa: CASSPAVNTEAFF; CDR3nt: TGCGCCAGCAGCCCGGCGGTGAACACTGAAGCTTTCTTT; v_gene: TRBV5-1; d_gene: -; j_gene: TRBJ1-1; abundance: -
CDR3aa: CASSQDTDTQYF; CDR3nt: TGTGCCAGCAGCCAGGACACAGATACGCAGTATTTT; v_gene: TRBV12-3/TRBV12-4; d_gene: -; j_gene: TRBJ2-3; abundance: -
CDR3aa: CASTTTSSSTDTQYF; CDR3nt: TGTGCCAGCACTACGACTAGCTCTAGCACAGATACGCAGTATTTT; v_gene: TRBV2; d_gene: TRBD2; j_gene: TRBJ2-3; abundance: -
CDR3aa: CASSYEAGDLTDTQYF; CDR3nt: TGTGCCAGCAGTTATGAAGCGGGGGATCTCACAGATACGCAGTATTTT; v_gene: TRBV6-2/TRBV6-3; d_gene: TRBD2; j_gene: TRBJ2-3; abundance: few
CDR3aa: CASRESRGRGSEQFF; CDR3nt: TGTGCCAGCAGAGAGAGCAGGGGGCGGGGTAGTGAGCAGTTCTTC; v_gene: TRBV28; d_gene: TRBD1; j_gene: TRBJ2-1; abundance: -
CDR3aa: CASSRAGGTRAQYF; CDR3nt: TGTGCCAGCAGTCGGGCGGGGGGGACTAGGGCGCAGTATTTT; v_gene: TRBV28; d_gene: TRBD2; j_gene: TRBJ2-3; abundance: few
CDR3aa: CSASWGRDEQFF; CDR3nt: TGCAGTGCTAGTTGGGGGAGGGATGAGCAGTTCTTC; v_gene: TRBV20-1; d_gene: TRBD2; j_gene: TRBJ2-1; abundance: once
CDR3aa: CASSITGSSYNEQFF; CDR3nt: TGTGCCAGTAGTATAACCGGGAGCTCCTACAATGAGCAGTTCTTC; v_gene: TRBV19; d_gene: -; j_gene: TRBJ2-1; abundance: medium-sized